Following are 26 T cell receptor beta chains from one sample sequenced in a study of blood T cell repertoires in COVID-19. The protocol was immunoSEQ multiplex PCR, while the TCRdb copy is restricted to in-frame clones and leaves out a portion. The sample has tens of thousands of clones, approximately 80% seen once. The sample consisted of peripheral blood. The receptors originated from a man aged 55 to 70 with acute or convalescent COVID-19.

This clone was seen just once. The rearrangement uses TRBV24-1 and TRBJ2-7; 10 bases match TRBD1. The length of the CDR3 is 14 residues. CDR1 is KGHDR, CDR2 SFDVKD, per germline. V shed 5 bases, J shed 2 bases, and the junction held 2 bases outside the gene matches. The CDR3 protein is CATSAGTGAYEQYF. The CDR3 DNA follows: TGTGCCACCAGTGCCGGGACAGGGGCCTACGAGCAGTACTTC.

The gene calls are TRBV7-2 and TRBJ2-7; D might be TRBD1 (6 bases). Germline loops: CDR1 SGHTA, CDR2 FQGNSA. The CDR3 is 14 amino acids. V lost 5 bases and J 0 bases, leaving 11 bases between the germline ends. The CDR3 loop is CASSHRDNSYEQYF. Here the CDR3 DNA reads TGTGCCAGCAGCCACCGGGACAACTCCTACGAGCAGTACTTC.

This chain connects TRBV6-5 to TRBJ1-2; 8 nucleotides align to TRBD1. This CDR3 spans 13 amino acids. Germline-derived CDR1 and CDR2 are MNHEY and SVGAGI. With V trimmed by 6 bases and J by 8 bases, 8 bases remained unmatched. The DNA of the CDR3 is TGTGCCAGCAGAGGACAGGGATTGGAGGGCTACACCTTC. Its protein product is CASRGQGLEGYTF.

The V and J genes are TRBV19 and TRBJ1-1, with 8 nucleotides matching TRBD1. V was clipped by 0 bases and J by 6 bases; unmatched bases: 3. The CDR3 has 14 residues. CDR1 and CDR2 from the germline V gene are LNHDA and SQIVND (reference sequence). The CDR3 nucleotides are TGTGCCAGTAGTATAGACCCGGACAGGGCTGAAGCTTTCTTT. This encodes CASSIDPDRAEAFF. Full variable domain (missing parts from reference TRBV19 and TRBJ1-1): DGGITQSPKYLFRKEGQNVTLSCEQNLNHDAMYWYRQDPGQGLRLIYYSQIVNDFQKGDIAEGYSVSREKKESFPLTVTSAQKNPTAFYLCASSIDPDRAEAFFGQGTRLTVV.

CDR3 sequence: CASSFTRVSSNQPQHF. Written as DNA, the CDR3 is TGTGCCAGCAGCTTCACCAGGGTTTCAAGCAATCAGCCCCAGCATTTT. The chain has TRBV7-8 and TRBJ1-5, with a tentative D call TRBD1 (5 bases). The V end lost 3 bases, the J end lost 1 base, and 13 bases lay between the germline ends. Germline-derived CDR1 and CDR2 are SGHVS and FQNEAQ. This CDR3 is built from 16 residues.

The V call is TRBV10-3, the J call TRBJ2-7, with TRBD1 matching over 7 bases. CDR3 length equals 12 residues. V shed 11 bases and J 5 bases; nucleotides not matched to a gene: 9. Germline CDR1 ENHRY, CDR2 SYGVKD. The CDR3 bases are TGTGCCTCTCAACAGGGGACCGACGAGCAGTACTTC. Its protein product is CASQQGTDEQYF.

This sequence joins TRBV19 and TRBJ1-1, with TRBD1 matching over 9 bases. In germline, CDR1 is LNHDA, CDR2 SQIVND (reference sequence). With V trimmed by 4 bases and J by 10 bases, 7 bases remained unmatched. This CDR3 comprises 13 residues. The DNA for the CDR3 is TGTGCCAGTAGTACTTCATTACAGGGGGCAGCTTTCTTT. As protein: CASSTSLQGAAFF.

This rearrangement joins TRBV6-4 to TRBJ2-1; TRBD2 aligns across 11 bases. Germline V CDR1 and CDR2: MRHNA, SNTAGT. The CDR3 length is 15 residues. V lost 8 bases, J lost 4 bases, and 7 bases stayed unmatched. For the CDR3, the DNA is TGTGCCAGCTCCCCACTAGCGGGGGAATACAATGAGCAGTTCTTC. Translated, it gives CASSPLAGEYNEQFF.

The chain links TRBV27 to TRBJ1-1; D remains ambiguous. The V and J ends lost 7 bases and 6 bases respectively, with 21 bases between them. The CDR3 runs to 15 residues. Germline V gene lookup returns CDR1 MNHEY and CDR2 SMNVEV (reference sequence). Here the CDR3 reads CASKASDRGRPEAFF. DNA of the CDR3: TGTGCCAGCAAGGCATCGGACCGAGGGAGACCTGAAGCTTTCTTT.

A single count supports this clone. This specimen includes other DNA sequences encoding the same CDR3. The J gene is TRBJ1-5, the V gene TRBV24-1; D is uncertain. The ends were cut back, 2 bases at V and 2 bases at J, with 6 bases in the middle. The CDR3 totals 14 residues. CDR1 is KGHDR, CDR2 SFDVKD, per germline. This CDR3 is CATSDYRGNQPQHF. Written as DNA, the CDR3 is TGTGCCACCAGTGATTACCGGGGCAATCAGCCCCAGCATTTT.

V is TRBV6-5 and J is TRBJ1-3; no firm D call. Germline V gene sequence: CDR1 MNHEY, CDR2 SVGAGI. V was trimmed by 0 bases and J by 0 bases, leaving 9 bases between them. The CDR3 runs 16 residues. The CDR3 is CASSYSTDYSGNTIYF. CDR3 sequence (DNA): TGTGCCAGCAGTTACTCAACTGACTACTCTGGAAACACCATATATTTT.

The chain joins TRBV18 to TRBJ1-2; D call uncertain. Per germline, CDR1 KGHSH and CDR2 LQKENI. The germline V and J ends were trimmed by 0 bases and 0 bases, with 11 bases remaining between them. The CDR3 covers 16 residues. The CDR3 DNA reads as TGTGCCAGCTCACCACCGATACGGGTTGCTAACTATGGCTACACCTTC. Amino acids: CASSPPIRVANYGYTF.

V and J are TRBV7-7 and TRBJ2-3; D gene uncertain. Germline CDR1 and CDR2: SSHAT and FNYEAQ (reference sequence). The CDR3 extends over 15 amino acids. Trimming took off 2 bases at V and 0 bases at J, with 9 bases between the two ends. CDR3 sequence reads: CASSLSLFSTDTQYF. The CDR3 nucleotides read TGTGCCAGCAGCTTAAGCCTTTTTAGCACAGATACGCAGTATTTT.

The chain uses TRBV2 and TRBJ2-2; 9 nucleotides line up with TRBD1. V trimming: 7 bases; J trimming: 1 base; junction bases outside the gene matches: 4. Germline CDR1 reads SNHLY; CDR2 reads FYNNEI. CDR3 length equals 15 residues. The CDR3 nucleotides read TGTGCCAGCATGAGGGGACAGGGGAACACCGGGGAGCTGTTTTTT. Its protein is CASMRGQGNTGELFF.

This rearrangement joins TRBV29-1 to TRBJ1-1, with D perhaps TRBD1 (5 bases). V shed 4 bases and J shed 4 bases, with 10 bases lying between them. Per the germline V gene, CDR1 is SQVTM and CDR2 is ANQGSEA. The CDR3 spans 12 residues. CDR3 protein: CSVVGAGTEAFF. CDR3 in DNA: TGCAGCGTTGTAGGGGCCGGCACTGAAGCTTTCTTT.

The chain carries TRBV10-3 and TRBJ1-1; a weak D match, TRBD1 (6 bases). CDR3 length: 13 residues. Germline assignment: CDR1 ENHRY and CDR2 SYGVKD. Trimming left V 7 bases short and J 1 base short, with 10 bases between. This CDR3 is CAITTGRNTEAFF. In DNA, the CDR3 is TGTGCCATCACCACAGGGAGGAACACTGAAGCTTTCTTT.

CDR3 bases: TGTGCCAGTTCTGACAGACCCAATCAGCCCCAGCATTTT. Amino acids: CASSDRPNQPQHF. The chain has TRBV2 and TRBJ1-5; D may be TRBD1 (5 bases). The CDR3 runs 13 residues. Germline values: CDR1 SNHLY, CDR2 FYNNEI. Between the trimmed V and J ends, which lost 9 bases and 3 bases, there was a span of 12 bases.

This clone was detected only once. The J gene is TRBJ2-5, the V gene TRBV3-1 (or the pseudogene TRBV3-2); TRBD2 matches 15 bases. After removal of 0 bases from V and 5 bases from J, the junction contained 13 bases not matched to a gene. Germline V gives CDR1 LGHDT, CDR2 YNNKEL (reference sequence). The CDR3 is 20 residues long. CDR3 region: CASSQDSGTSGGRLRETQYF. The CDR3 coding sequence is TGTGCCAGCAGCCAAGATTCCGGGACTAGCGGGGGGAGACTTAGGGAGACCCAGTACTTC.

The chain joins TRBV6-5 to TRBJ1-1; TRBD1 matches at 7 bases. The CDR3 contains 13 residues. Trimming cost V 7 bases and J 5 bases; bases outside gene matches: 7. Germline V CDR1 and CDR2: MNHEY, SVGAGI. This CDR3 is CASKNTGETEAFF. The CDR3 nucleotides read TGTGCCAGCAAGAACACAGGGGAAACTGAAGCTTTCTTT.

The gene calls are TRBV6-2 or TRBV6-3 and TRBJ2-7; TRBD1 matches at 9 bases. V dropped 2 bases and J dropped 3; count of bases not matched to a gene: 5. CDR3 length: 15 amino acids. The germline gives CDR1 MNHEY, CDR2 SVGEGT. This CDR3 is CASSYLRQGGYEQYF. DNA of the CDR3: TGTGCCAGCAGTTACCTTCGACAGGGGGGCTACGAGCAGTACTTC.

This chain joins TRBV5-1 and TRBJ1-5, with D possibly matching TRBD1 (6 bases). V was cut by 4 bases and J by 5 bases, with 16 bases left in between. The V gene's germline CDR1 is SGHRS and CDR2 YFSETQ. The CDR3 contains 15 residues. CDR3 amino acids: CASSRLGGGDQPQHF. CDR3 DNA sequence: TGCGCCAGCAGCCGGTTGGGGGGGGGCGATCAGCCCCAGCATTTT.

The chain joins TRBV20-1 to TRBJ1-1; D may be TRBD1 (6 bases). The CDR3 has 12 amino acids. Per germline, CDR1 DFQATT and CDR2 SNEGSKA (reference sequence). Between the trimmed V and J ends, which lost 3 bases and 7 bases, there was a span of 12 bases. The CDR3 DNA is TGCAGTGCTAGTCCCGGGACATATGAAGCTTTCTTT. Amino acids: CSASPGTYEAFF.

V gene TRBV30 combines with J gene TRBJ2-7; D gene unclear. Germline V gene data show CDR1 as GTSNPN and CDR2 as SVGIG (reference sequence). The CDR3 extends over 12 amino acids. Trimming left V 4 bases short and J 3 bases short, with 10 bases between. The CDR3, as DNA: TGTGCCTGGAAAAATTCCGGCTACGAGCAGTACTTC. Translated, it gives CAWKNSGYEQYF. Combining the CDR3 with reference TRBV30 and TRBJ2-7 gives the whole variable domain SQTIHQWPATLVQPVGSPLSLECTVEGTSNPNLYWYRQAAGRGLQLLFYSVGIGQISSEVPQNLSASRPQDRQFILSSKKLLLSDSGFYLCAWKNSGYEQYFGPGTRLTVT.

The chain recombines TRBV29-1 with TRBJ2-1; perhaps TRBD1 as D (6 bases). Trimming stripped 4 bases from V and 0 bases from J, with 7 bases between. The CDR3 contains 13 residues. Per germline, CDR1 SQVTM and CDR2 ANQGSEA. The CDR3 here is CSVARGSYNEQFF. The CDR3 DNA is TGCAGCGTTGCCAGGGGCTCCTACAATGAGCAGTTCTTC.

The CDR3 reads CASSYSGGNQPQHF. The CDR3 DNA reads as TGTGCCAGCAGTTACTCTGGCGGTAATCAGCCCCAGCATTTT. This chain connects TRBV6-2 or TRBV6-3 to TRBJ1-5, with no clear D. V was pared by 0 bases and J by 4 bases, with 7 bases between. Germline V gives CDR1 MNHEY, CDR2 SVGEGT. The CDR3 has 14 residues.

The V call is TRBV3-1 (or the pseudogene TRBV3-2), the J call TRBJ1-2; D gene unclear. The germline gives CDR1 LGHDT, CDR2 YNNKEL (reference sequence). CDR3 length: 14 residues. V gave up 7 bases and J gave up 1 base, with 13 bases separating them. The CDR3 here is CASTLLSGNYGYTF. CDR3 bases: TGTGCCAGCACCTTATTATCAGGTAACTATGGCTACACCTTC.